The rows below give T cell receptor beta chains drawn from one sample of a study of cytomegalovirus exposure and HLA in healthy donors. Using immunoSEQ multiplex PCR, the repertoire was profiled, and TCRdb retains in-frame clones only, with some absent. This sample's clone table lists 200,000 or so clones. The sequenced sample was PBMCs. These receptors all stem from a boy younger than 18 in good health and CMV-seronegative. The CDR3 runs from the conserved cysteine through the conserved F or W. The D gene is left open where the match is weak.

d_gene: TRBD1
v_gene: TRBV7-9
j_gene: TRBJ1-5
len: 14
CDR3aa: CASSQTGPNQPQHF
CDR3nt: TGTGCCAGCAGTCAGACAGGGCCTAATCAGCCCCAGCATTTT

d_gene: .
v_gene: TRBV2
j_gene: TRBJ2-7
len: 12
CDR3aa: CASTAAPYEQYF
CDR3nt: TGTGCCAGTACAGCGGCCCCCTACGAGCAGTACTTC

d_gene: .
v_gene: TRBV5-1
j_gene: TRBJ2-2
len: 16
CDR3aa: CASSLVGGANTGELFF
CDR3nt: TGCGCCAGCAGCTTGGTTGGGGGCGCTAACACCGGGGAGCTGTTTTTT

d_gene: TRBD1
v_gene: TRBV6-5
j_gene: TRBJ2-1
len: 15
CDR3aa: CASSYKGQGYNEQFF
CDR3nt: TGTGCCAGCAGTTACAAGGGACAGGGGTACAATGAGCAGTTCTTC

d_gene: .
v_gene: TRBV7-6
j_gene: TRBJ2-2
len: 15
CDR3aa: CASSYRDSNTGELFF
CDR3nt: TGTGCCAGCAGCTACCGGGACTCGAACACCGGGGAGCTGTTTTTT

d_gene: TRBD1
v_gene: TRBV2
j_gene: TRBJ2-3
len: 19
CDR3aa: CARYPGQNTPEGDTDTQYF
CDR3nt: TGTGCCAGGTATCCGGGACAGAATACTCCCGAAGGAGACACAGATACGCAGTATTTT

d_gene: TRBD1
v_gene: TRBV29-1
j_gene: TRBJ1-2
len: 15
CDR3aa: CSVEDLARGRGGYTF
CDR3nt: TGCAGCGTTGAAGATCTGGCCAGGGGGCGCGGTGGCTACACCTTC

d_gene: .
v_gene: TRBV5-1
j_gene: TRBJ1-2
len: 15
CDR3aa: CASSWGVEYFYGYTF
CDR3nt: TGCGCCAGCAGCTGGGGGGTTGAGTACTTCTATGGCTACACCTTC

d_gene: TRBD1
v_gene: TRBV7-2
j_gene: TRBJ2-7
len: 14
CDR3aa: CASSLGDSGYEQYF
CDR3nt: TGTGCCAGCAGCTTAGGGGACAGTGGCTACGAGCAGTACTTC

d_gene: .
v_gene: TRBV11-2
j_gene: TRBJ2-3
len: 13
CDR3aa: CASSPSRTDTQYF
CDR3nt: TGTGCCAGCAGCCCGAGTAGAACAGATACGCAGTATTTT

d_gene: TRBD1
v_gene: TRBV7-3
j_gene: TRBJ1-6
len: 18
CDR3aa: CASSLSLTDRVYNSPLHF
CDR3nt: TGTGCCAGCAGCTTAAGTCTTACGGACAGGGTTTATAATTCACCCCTCCACTTT

d_gene: .
v_gene: TRBV5-6
j_gene: TRBJ2-5
len: 14
CDR3aa: CASSPSGEQETQYF
CDR3nt: TGTGCCAGCAGCCCATCGGGTGAACAAGAGACCCAGTACTTC

d_gene: TRBD1
v_gene: TRBV18
j_gene: TRBJ2-2
len: 18
CDR3aa: CASSPLGQVLPNTGELFF
CDR3nt: TGTGCCAGCTCACCACTTGGACAGGTACTACCGAACACCGGGGAGCTGTTTTTT

d_gene: .
v_gene: TRBV5-4
j_gene: TRBJ1-4
len: 14
CDR3aa: CASSSGDPTGKLFF
CDR3nt: TGTGCCAGCAGCTCGGGGGACCCGACGGGAAAACTGTTTTTT

d_gene: TRBD1
v_gene: TRBV11-2
j_gene: TRBJ1-1
len: 14
CDR3aa: CASSRTGVGTEAFF
CDR3nt: TGTGCCAGCAGCAGAACAGGGGTGGGCACTGAAGCTTTCTTT

d_gene: TRBD1
v_gene: TRBV4-2
j_gene: TRBJ2-7
len: 14
CDR3aa: CASSSGTGAYEQYF
CDR3nt: TGTGCCAGCAGCTCCGGGACAGGGGCCTACGAGCAGTACTTC

d_gene: .
v_gene: TRBV15
j_gene: TRBJ1-6
len: 16
CDR3aa: CATSSNRRGYNSPLHF
CDR3nt: TGTGCCACCAGCAGTAATCGGAGGGGCTATAATTCACCCCTCCACTTT

d_gene: .
v_gene: TRBV30
j_gene: TRBJ1-5
len: 13
CDR3aa: CAWSSGNNQPQHF
CDR3nt: TGTGCCTGGAGTTCAGGTAATAATCAGCCCCAGCATTTT